The next 5 T cell receptor beta chains were all read from a single sample in a study of T cells in localized non-small cell lung cancer. The assay was immunoSEQ multiplex PCR, and TCRdb's table has in-frame clones only and misses some. The profile shows tens of thousands of clones, roughly 84% of them singletons. The sample here was PBMCs, taken before any cancer treatment. Every receptor here comes from a woman aged 35-75 years with stage II squamous cell lung carcinoma.

V usage is TRBV15 and J usage is TRBJ2-3, with no clear D. This CDR3 spans 14 amino acids. Germline V gene data show CDR1 as LNHNV and CDR2 as YYDKDF (reference sequence). Deletions cut 0 bases from V and 2 bases from J, with 6 bases between. The CDR3 sequence is CATSREENTDTQYF. The CDR3, as DNA: TGTGCCACCAGCAGAGAAGAAAACACAGATACGCAGTATTTT.

V gene TRBV6-6 combines with J gene TRBJ1-1; D is unresolved. The V and J ends lost 5 bases and 3 bases respectively, with 7 bases between them. From germline, CDR1 is MNHNY and CDR2 SVGAGI (reference sequence). The CDR3 covers 12 residues. The CDR3 nucleotides are TGTGCCAGCAGTCGGGATGACACTGAAGCTTTCTTT. Protein sequence: CASSRDDTEAFF.

This rearrangement joins TRBV9 to TRBJ2-5, with D tentatively TRBD1 (5 bases). Trimming left V 0 bases short and J 2 bases short, with 11 bases between. Per the germline V gene, CDR1 is SGDLS and CDR2 is YYNGEE. CDR3 length: 15 amino acids. Written as DNA, the CDR3 is TGTGCCAGCAGCGTAGAGAAGGGGTCACAAGAGACCCAGTACTTC. Translating gives CASSVEKGSQETQYF.

The V gene is TRBV14, the J gene TRBJ2-5; D might be TRBD2 (5 bases). Germline V CDR1 and CDR2: SGHDN, FVKESK. The V end lost 2 bases, the J end lost 7 bases, and 11 bases lay between the germline ends. The CDR3 consists of 13 residues. CDR3 nucleotides: TGTGCCAGCAGCCAATTTTCCGGAGGGACCCAGTACTTC. The encoded protein is CASSQFSGGTQYF.

This clone was detected only a few times. V gene TRBV20-1 combines with J gene TRBJ1-2; D not certain. Trimming took off 0 bases at V and 7 bases at J, with 6 bases between the two ends. This CDR3 contains 11 residues. Germline lookup yields CDR1 DFQATT and CDR2 SNEGSKA (reference sequence). CDR3 residues: CSAREAGGYTF. The CDR3 bases are TGCAGTGCTAGAGAAGCCGGTGGCTACACCTTC.